A single sample is the source of the 29 T cell receptor beta chains below, sequenced in a study of cytomegalovirus exposure and HLA in healthy donors. PCR employed 60 Vbeta and 13 Jbeta primers. Sequencing used immunoSEQ multiplex PCR; TCRdb keeps in-frame clones, though not all of them. The data show about 200,000 clones, 82% seen once. Specimen: PBMCs. These receptor sequences come from a man in his forties in good health and CMV-seropositive.

This chain links TRBV27 with TRBJ1-2; TRBD1 aligns across 8 bases. Trimming at V came to 4 bases and at J to 2 bases, leaving 3 bases not matched to a gene. CDR3 size: 14 residues. The germline V gene has CDR1 MNHEY and CDR2 SMNVEV (reference sequence). CDR3 nucleotides: TGTGCCAGCAGTTCAAGACAGGGGAACTATGGCTACACCTTC. The encoded protein is CASSSRQGNYGYTF.

This clone has a single count. In DNA form, the CDR3 reads TGTGCCAGCAGCTTGGGCATTTTCTCTGGAAACACCATATATTTT. Amino acid sequence: CASSLGIFSGNTIYF. The J gene is TRBJ1-3, the V gene TRBV7-2; D not resolved. The CDR3 is 15 residues long. Germline V gene data show CDR1 as SGHTA and CDR2 as FQGNSA. Trimming pared 3 bases from V and 0 bases from J, leaving 9 bases between.

This chain uses TRBV19 with TRBJ1-1, with a possible D match to TRBD1 (6 bases). Germline V gives CDR1 LNHDA, CDR2 SQIVND (reference sequence). The ends were cut back, 5 bases at V and 0 bases at J, with 13 bases in the middle. This CDR3 is 15 amino acids long. The chain's CDR3 is CASSSDRILNTEAFF. CDR3 bases: TGTGCCAGTAGTTCCGACAGGATCTTGAACACTGAAGCTTTCTTT.

CDR3 residues: CASSLWLADKDEQFF. In DNA form, the CDR3 reads TGTGCCAGCAGTTTATGGCTAGCGGATAAAGATGAGCAGTTCTTC. The chain carries TRBV27 and TRBJ2-1; 7 bases agree with TRBD2. This CDR3 is 15 amino acids long. Germline CDR1 and CDR2: MNHEY and SMNVEV (reference sequence). Trimming cost V 1 base and J 8 bases; bases outside gene matches: 8.

The genes are TRBV6-5 and TRBJ2-7; weak D call: TRBD2 (6 bases). Germline CDR1 is MNHEY and CDR2 is SVGAGI. The CDR3 extends over 14 amino acids. V was trimmed by 6 bases and J by 4 bases, leaving 16 bases between them. The CDR3 protein is CASSPGNSGYEQYF. CDR3 DNA: TGTGCCAGCAGCCCCGGGAACAGCGGGTACGAGCAGTACTTC.

The genes are TRBV5-1 and TRBJ2-1, with 7 bases lining up with TRBD2. Germline lookup yields CDR1 SGHRS and CDR2 YFSETQ. After removal of 6 bases from V and 10 bases from J, the junction contained 10 bases not matched to a gene. The CDR3 has 13 residues. The CDR3 sequence is CASNFDGTTEQFF. The CDR3 DNA reads as TGCGCCAGCAACTTCGACGGGACTACGGAGCAGTTCTTC.

The V gene is TRBV6-1, the J gene TRBJ2-1; the match to TRBD2 covers 13 bases. This CDR3 spans 18 amino acids. Germline-derived CDR1 and CDR2 are MNHNS and SASEGT. The V segment lost 3 bases and the J segment 2 bases; nucleotides outside the gene matches: 7. The CDR3 region is CASSDGLAGAYAYNEQFF. CDR3 nucleotide sequence: TGTGCCAGCAGTGATGGACTAGCGGGAGCCTATGCCTACAATGAGCAGTTCTTC.

In DNA form, the CDR3 reads TGTGCCAGTAGGCTGGAGAGCTATGGCTACACCTTC. This encodes CASRLESYGYTF. The rearrangement uses TRBV19 and TRBJ1-2; D unresolved. The CDR3 consists of 12 residues. Germline values: CDR1 LNHDA, CDR2 SQIVND (reference sequence). V was cut by 6 bases and J by 4 bases, with 9 bases left in between.

This sequence joins TRBV7-2 and TRBJ2-2, with TRBD2 as a possible D gene (5 bases). The CDR3 runs 16 residues. Germline CDR1 and CDR2: SGHTA and FQGNSA. The V and J ends lost 5 bases and 0 bases respectively, with 13 bases between them. In DNA, the CDR3 is TGTGCCAGCAGCCGTACGACTAATCCGAACACCGGGGAGCTGTTTTTT. Its protein product is CASSRTTNPNTGELFF.

The J gene is TRBJ2-3, the V gene TRBV4-1; TRBD1 aligns across 8 bases. Losses at the gene ends were 4 bases for V and 3 bases for J; bases not matched to a gene: 15. In germline, CDR1 is MGHRA, CDR2 YSYEKL. CDR3 length: 18 amino acids. The CDR3 loop reads CASSPEPQGGIVTDTQYF. The CDR3 nucleotides read TGCGCCAGCAGCCCCGAGCCACAGGGGGGAATTGTTACAGATACGCAGTATTTT.

J is TRBJ2-2 and V is TRBV27, with 9 bases lining up with TRBD2. CDR1 and CDR2 from the germline V gene are MNHEY and SMNVEV (reference sequence). There are 15 residues in the CDR3. The J segment lost 7 bases and the V segment lost 10 bases, leaving 13 bases of the junction unmatched. The chain's CDR3 is CATHISGSGVGELFF. CDR3 bases: TGTGCCACCCACATTAGCGGGAGTGGCGTCGGGGAGCTGTTTTTT.

The rearrangement uses TRBV21-1 and TRBJ1-1. TRBV21-1 is tagged as a pseudogene. The CDR3 runs 16 residues. CDR3 amino acids: CASSKGKGAMNTEAFF. The CDR3 DNA reads as TGTGCCAGCAGCAAAGGGAAGGGAGCGATGAACACTGAAGCTTTCTTT.

The V gene is TRBV9, the J gene TRBJ2-7, with D tentatively TRBD2 (5 bases). The CDR3 consists of 14 residues. Deletions cut 0 bases from V and 2 bases from J, with 9 bases between. Germline V lookup: CDR1 SGDLS, CDR2 YYNGEE. CDR3 sequence (DNA): TGTGCCAGCAGCGTAGGAGGGTACGCCTACGAGCAGTACTTC. Protein product: CASSVGGYAYEQYF.

The chain recombines TRBV10-3 with TRBJ2-1, with 14 bases matching TRBD2. CDR3 length equals 17 residues. With 3 bases clipped from V and 1 base from J, the junction kept 2 bases outside the gene matches. Germline values: CDR1 ENHRY, CDR2 SYGVKD. The CDR3 is CAISEGTSGSSYNEQFF. Written as DNA, the CDR3 is TGTGCCATCAGTGAAGGGACTAGCGGGAGTTCCTACAATGAGCAGTTCTTC.

The rearrangement links TRBV10-2 to TRBJ1-2; no reliable D call. V was trimmed by 4 bases and J by 8 bases, leaving 11 bases between them. This CDR3 is built from 12 residues. Germline CDR1 reads WSHSY; CDR2 reads SAAADI. CDR3 nucleotides: TGCGCCAGCAGTGCGCTAAATCGGGGCTACACCTTC. Translation gives CASSALNRGYTF.

This chain links TRBV6-1 with TRBJ1-1; D perhaps matches TRBD1 (6 bases). This CDR3 comprises 20 residues. In germline, CDR1 is MNHNS, CDR2 SASEGT. Trimming took off 2 bases at V and 4 bases at J, with 29 bases between the two ends. Written as DNA, the CDR3 is TGTGCCAGCAGTGAATTGGGGGCGCGAAAAAGCTCCTTTTTGCGCACTGAAGCTTTCTTT. Protein: CASSELGARKSSFLRTEAFF.

The rearrangement uses TRBV7-8 and TRBJ1-5; 9 nucleotides align to TRBD1. This CDR3 contains 18 residues. Per the germline V gene, CDR1 is SGHVS and CDR2 is FQNEAQ. V shed 0 bases and J 9 bases; nucleotides not matched to a gene: 15. The chain's CDR3 is CASSLAFTDRGILMPQHF. For the CDR3, the DNA is TGTGCCAGCAGCTTAGCATTTACGGACAGGGGTATATTAATGCCCCAGCATTTT.

This clone was counted between two and nine times. The chain is built from TRBV5-4 and TRBJ1-1; the D gene is possibly TRBD1 (5 bases). Germline V gene data show CDR1 as SGHNT and CDR2 as YYREEE (reference sequence). Deletions cut 5 bases from V and 3 bases from J, with 14 bases between. The CDR3 totals 14 residues. CDR3 region: CASRNWGGDTEAFF. DNA for the CDR3: TGTGCCAGCAGGAATTGGGGGGGAGACACTGAAGCTTTCTTT.

This rearrangement joins TRBV5-1 to TRBJ2-5; maybe TRBD2 (6 bases). CDR1 and CDR2 (germline): SGHRS, YFSETQ. The CDR3 covers 13 residues. Trimming pared 4 bases from V and 1 base from J, leaving 8 bases between. Written as DNA, the CDR3 is TGCGCCAGCAGCCGGGGACTCCAAGAGACCCAGTACTTC. Protein sequence: CASSRGLQETQYF.

This sequence joins TRBV7-2 and TRBJ1-2; 9 nucleotides line up with TRBD1. V was clipped by 1 base and J by 5 bases; unmatched bases: 2. The germline CDR1 and CDR2 sequences are SGHTA and FQGNSA. This CDR3 spans 14 amino acids. The CDR3 bases are TGTGCCAGCAGCTTAGACAGGGGGCTATATGGCTACACCTTC. Translating gives CASSLDRGLYGYTF.

In its sample, this clone was seen a few times. The chain is built from TRBV7-3 and TRBJ2-1, with 12 bases aligning to TRBD2. Germline lookup yields CDR1 SGHTA and CDR2 FQGTGA. The CDR3 runs 15 residues. The trim removed 2 bases at V and 5 bases at J, leaving 1 base unmatched. The CDR3, as DNA: TGTGCCAGCAGCTTACTAGCGGGAGGGAACAATGAGCAGTTCTTC. It encodes CASSLLAGGNNEQFF. Full variable domain (rest looked up from reference TRBV7-3 and TRBJ2-1): GAGVSQTPSNKVTEKGKYVELRCDPISGHTALYWYRQSLGQGPEFLIYFQGTGAADDSGLPNDRFFAVRPEGSVSTLKIQRTERGDSAVYLCASSLLAGGNNEQFFGPGTRLTVL.

V and J are TRBV7-9 and TRBJ2-2; 7 bases match TRBD2. V lost 1 base and J lost 2; bases outside the gene matches: 4. The germline gives CDR1 SEHNR, CDR2 FQNEAQ (reference sequence). The CDR3 has 16 residues. CDR3 sequence reads: CASSLVGGSNTGELFF. CDR3 coding DNA: TGTGCCAGCAGCTTAGTCGGCGGGAGTAACACCGGGGAGCTGTTTTTT.

Regarding this clone: Relative to the germline gene, one junction end is altered; a read error may explain this. The V call is TRBV7-9, the J call TRBJ2-1; 7 bases agree with TRBD2. Germline loops: CDR1 SEHNR, CDR2 FQNEAQ (reference sequence). The CDR3 extends over 16 amino acids. The DNA for the CDR3 is TGTGCCAGCAGCCCCGGAGCGGGACGGTCCTACAATGGGCAGTTCTTC. This translates into CASSPGAGRSYNGQFF.

The rearrangement links TRBV7-9 to TRBJ2-2, with a possible D match to TRBD2 (6 bases). Germline-derived CDR1 and CDR2 are SEHNR and FQNEAQ (reference sequence). The CDR3 is made up of 16 amino acids. Trimming cost V 5 bases and J 4 bases, with 17 bases left between them. CDR3 DNA: TGTGCCAGCAGCCTCCACCCGGGAGTTAGCACCGGGGAGCTGTTTTTT. As protein: CASSLHPGVSTGELFF.

This clone was found once. The chain employs TRBV6-5 and TRBJ2-1; 12 nucleotides line up with TRBD2. The ends lost 2 bases at V and 9 bases at J; junction bases unmatched: 8. The CDR3 is 16 amino acids. The V gene's germline CDR1 is MNHEY and CDR2 SVGAGI. For the CDR3, the DNA is TGTGCCAGCAGTTACCCTGGACTAGCGGGATTGGGTGAGCAGTTCTTC. It codes for CASSYPGLAGLGEQFF.

The rearrangement uses TRBV7-9 and TRBJ2-1, with 8 bases aligning to TRBD2. Trimming cost V 2 bases and J 9 bases; bases outside gene matches: 6. The CDR3 totals 14 residues. The germline V gene encodes CDR1 SEHNR and CDR2 FQNEAQ (reference sequence). CDR3 nucleotide sequence: TGTGCCAGCAGCTTAAATCGGGAGGGGGGTGAGCAGTTCTTC. It is translated as CASSLNREGGEQFF.

The genes are TRBV5-1 and TRBJ2-5; D is possibly TRBD1 (6 bases). V lost 9 bases, J lost 0 bases, and 21 bases lay in between. The CDR3 has 16 amino acids. Per germline, CDR1 SGHRS and CDR2 YFSETQ. The CDR3 DNA sequence: TGCGCCACCGCACAGGGCCCCAACAAGAACCAAGAGACCCAGTACTTC. Protein: CATAQGPNKNQETQYF.

The chain recombines TRBV6-5 with TRBJ2-2; a weak D match, TRBD2 (5 bases). Germline V gene lookup returns CDR1 MNHEY and CDR2 SVGAGI. The V end was cut by 7 bases, the J end by 5 bases, with 17 bases between. The CDR3 totals 15 residues. CDR3 nucleotide sequence: TGTGCCAGCATCCTCCCAAGGAGGATTACCGGGGAGCTGTTTTTT. Protein product: CASILPRRITGELFF.

The chain recombines TRBV5-1 with TRBJ1-4; the D is unclear. The V and J ends lost 0 bases and 5 bases respectively, with 14 bases between them. This CDR3 is built from 16 residues. Germline V gives CDR1 SGHRS, CDR2 YFSETQ. The CDR3 DNA follows: TGCGCCAGCAGCTTGGCCCCCGGCAGGCCGAATGAAAAACTGTTTTTT. It yields the protein CASSLAPGRPNEKLFF.